One sample yielded the 5 T cell receptor beta chains listed below, sequenced in a study of blood T cells in healthy people across ages (dated by TCRdb to the mid-2010s). The library was generated by 5' RACE. Sequencing took place on an Illumina HiSeq 2500. A second 7 to 11 cycle PCR used a sample-barcoded 5' primer and a J-beta primer mix. The public reads were reprocessed in TCRdb via fastp at Q25 and MiXCR, keeping in-frame beta chains. Each record represents a unique CDR3 protein, reported with the most common genes and DNA among its rows. The sample table shows about a million distinct CDR3 sequences, and roughly 51% are seen once. Of the sample, about 21% is held by the ten largest clones. Sequences were obtained from blood. These receptors were obtained from a woman in her fifties or sixties in good health.

This chain links TRBV10-3 with TRBJ2-7, with a possible D match to TRBD1 (6 bases). Trimming took 11 bases from V and 1 from J, leaving 15 bases between them. Germline V gives CDR1 ENHRY, CDR2 SYGVKD. The CDR3 spans 13 residues. DNA of the CDR3: TGTGCCTCCAATCCAGGGACATCCTACGAGCAGTACTTC. It specifies CASNPGTSYEQYF.

The chain uses TRBV6-5 and TRBJ2-7; 7 nucleotides match TRBD2. The J call could be wrong; TRBJ2-5 is a better fit for the DNA end. Germline values: CDR1 MNHEY, CDR2 SVGAGI. This CDR3 spans 16 amino acids. The CDR3 nucleotides read TGTGCCAGCAGTTTTTTAGCGGGCTTGCAGCGGGAGACCCAGTACTTC. Encoded protein: CASSFLAGLQRETQYF.

The CDR3 nucleotides are TGTGCCAGCAGCATTGGACTCAGGCACGGCACAGATACGCAGTATTTT. Translation gives CASSIGLRHGTDTQYF. The genes are TRBV7-8 and TRBJ2-3; D is possibly TRBD2 (5 bases). The germline V gene encodes CDR1 SGHVS and CDR2 FQNEAQ. The V end was cut by 5 bases, the J end by 1 base, with 16 bases between. The CDR3 covers 16 residues.

This clonotype has more than one count but fewer than ten. The chain carries TRBV12-3 or TRBV12-4 and TRBJ2-7; 8 nucleotides align to TRBD2. The ends lost 11 bases at V and 4 bases at J; junction bases unmatched: 13. This CDR3 has 14 amino acids. CDR3 nucleotides: TGTGCCGTCCTCCGGGGGGGGCCTACTTACGAGCAGTACTTC. The encoded protein is CAVLRGGPTYEQYF.

This clonotype was seen more than once but under ten times. V is TRBV29-1 and J is TRBJ1-1; D unclear. V was shortened by 7 bases and J by 2 bases, with 11 bases between the two germline ends. The CDR3 extends over 12 amino acids. Germline lookup yields CDR1 SQVTM and CDR2 ANQGSEA. CDR3 sequence reads: CSAQWGNTEAFF. DNA of the CDR3: TGCAGCGCCCAGTGGGGAAACACTGAAGCTTTCTTT.